The 14 T cell receptor beta chains presented below share a single source sample, sequenced in a study of blood T cell repertoires in COVID-19. The repertoire was sequenced with immunoSEQ multiplex PCR; TCRdb's copy has only in-frame clones and lacks some. Among about 360,000 clones listed, about 89% were seen once. The sample consisted of PBMCs or T cells enriched from blood (not recorded which). These receptors originate from a man between 25 and 39 years old who had recovered from COVID-19.

The table lists this clone with a few counts. The chain combines TRBV14 with TRBJ2-2; no clear D gene. V lost 0 bases to trimming and J lost 7 bases, with 9 bases between them. This CDR3 comprises 14 residues. Germline values: CDR1 SGHDN, CDR2 FVKESK. The CDR3 spells CASSQEARGGELFF. In DNA, the CDR3 is TGTGCCAGCAGCCAAGAAGCCCGAGGCGGGGAGCTGTTTTTT.

The V gene is TRBV19, the J gene TRBJ2-5; tentative D call: TRBD2 (5 bases). Germline CDR1 LNHDA, CDR2 SQIVND (reference sequence). V dropped 3 bases and J dropped 2 bases, with 10 bases sitting between them. The CDR3 covers 14 residues. Here the CDR3 reads CASSIRDLQETQYF. CDR3 in DNA: TGTGCCAGTAGTATCCGGGATCTACAAGAGACCCAGTACTTC.

The chain couples TRBV14 to TRBJ1-2, with no clear D. This CDR3 has 13 amino acids. Trimming pared 4 bases from V and 5 bases from J, leaving 11 bases between. Germline V gene sequence: CDR1 SGHDN, CDR2 FVKESK. The CDR3 region is CASSPFGGYGYTF. DNA for the CDR3: TGTGCCAGCAGCCCTTTCGGAGGGTATGGCTACACCTTC.

The CDR3 is CASSREGNTEAFF. CDR3 DNA: TGTGCCAGCTCCAGGGAGGGGAACACTGAAGCTTTCTTT. The chain carries TRBV9 and TRBJ1-1, with a possible D match to TRBD1 (5 bases). The CDR3 totals 13 residues. V lost 7 bases and J 1 base, leaving 11 bases between the germline ends. CDR1 is SGDLS, CDR2 YYNGEE, per germline.

The rearrangement joins TRBV11-2 to TRBJ1-2, with no clear D. Trimming removed 4 bases at V and 3 bases at J, with 15 bases between. Germline assignment: CDR1 SGHAT and CDR2 FQNNGV. This CDR3 region has 15 residues. CDR3 protein: CASSSLGGFDYGYTF. DNA for the CDR3: TGTGCCAGCAGCTCTCTAGGCGGGTTTGACTATGGCTACACCTTC.

The chain is built from TRBV7-2 and TRBJ1-6, with a tentative D call TRBD1 (6 bases). Deletions cut 2 bases from V and 10 bases from J, with 9 bases between. Germline assignment: CDR1 SGHTA and CDR2 FQGNSA. This CDR3 has 13 residues. The CDR3 DNA is TGTGCCAGCAGCTTAACAGGGCAATCACCCCTCCACTTT. This codes for CASSLTGQSPLHF.

The genes are TRBV6-5 and TRBJ1-1; TRBD1 matches 9 bases. The CDR3 has 14 amino acids. Germline V gene sequence: CDR1 MNHEY, CDR2 SVGAGI. Unmatched junction bases numbered 13, after V lost 7 bases and J lost 10 bases. The CDR3 reads CASNADRGKPVAFF. CDR3 nucleotides: TGTGCCAGCAACGCGGACAGGGGAAAGCCTGTAGCTTTCTTT.

The J gene is TRBJ1-6, the V gene TRBV30; perhaps TRBD1 as D (5 bases). This CDR3 region has 14 residues. Germline values: CDR1 GTSNPN, CDR2 SVGIG (reference sequence). Trimming took off 0 bases at V and 10 bases at J, with 13 bases between the two ends. The CDR3 sequence is CAWSVGQGYSPLHF. The CDR3, as DNA: TGTGCCTGGAGTGTAGGCCAGGGATACTCACCCCTCCACTTT.

The V call is TRBV18, the J call TRBJ2-7; a weak D match, TRBD2 (5 bases). The V end was cut by 1 base, the J end by 0 bases, with 13 bases between. Germline V CDR1 and CDR2: KGHSH, LQKENI. The CDR3 covers 16 residues. The CDR3 region is CASSPQRGRGSYEQYF. CDR3 coding DNA: TGTGCCAGCTCACCACAACGGGGTCGGGGCTCCTACGAGCAGTACTTC.

The chain joins TRBV7-9 to TRBJ2-3; D possibly corresponds to TRBD2 (6 bases). CDR1 SEHNR and CDR2 FQNEAQ come from the germline V gene (reference sequence). The CDR3 spans 15 residues. V lost 7 bases, J lost 3 bases, and 17 bases lay in between. DNA of the CDR3: TGTGCCAGCACCTTTCCCACAAGCGGGACAGATACGCAGTATTTT. Encoded protein: CASTFPTSGTDTQYF.

V gene TRBV12-3 or TRBV12-4 combines with J gene TRBJ1-3; D is unresolved. V lost 3 bases to trimming and J lost 10 bases, with 7 bases between them. The CDR3 consists of 11 residues. CDR3 loop: CASSFGGTIYF. The CDR3 bases are TGTGCCAGCAGTTTTGGAGGGACCATATATTTT.

The V gene is TRBV30, the J gene TRBJ1-1, with D uncertain. Germline V lookup: CDR1 GTSNPN, CDR2 SVGIG (reference sequence). The V end was cut by 0 bases, the J end by 2 bases, with 10 bases between. CDR3 size: 14 residues. The CDR3 DNA follows: TGTGCCTGGAGTGTACTATCGGGAAACACTGAAGCTTTCTTT. This sequence encodes CAWSVLSGNTEAFF. The full variable domain, rest sourced from reference TRBV30 and TRBJ1-1, is SQTIHQWPATLVQPVGSPLSLECTVEGTSNPNLYWYRQAAGRGLQLLFYSVGIGQISSEVPQNLSASRPQDRQFILSSKKLLLSDSGFYLCAWSVLSGNTEAFFGQGTRLTVV.

The chain has TRBV7-9 and TRBJ1-4, with TRBD1 matching 7 bases. The CDR3 loop spans 14 amino acids. V dropped 5 bases and J dropped 4; count of bases not matched to a gene: 4. Per germline, CDR1 SEHNR and CDR2 FQNEAQ (reference sequence). Written as DNA, the CDR3 is TGTGCCAGCAGCCCAGGGGGTGATAATGAAAAACTGTTTTTT. Translated, it gives CASSPGGDNEKLFF.

This rearrangement joins TRBV18 to TRBJ1-2, with D possibly TRBD1 on 5 matching bases. Germline V lookup: CDR1 KGHSH, CDR2 LQKENI. This CDR3 is 15 amino acids long. The V and J ends lost 3 bases and 2 bases respectively, with 13 bases between them. The chain's CDR3 is CASSPPRGGNYGYTF. In DNA, the CDR3 is TGTGCCAGCTCACCCCCGAGGGGAGGGAACTATGGCTACACCTTC.